The source of this T cell receptor (beta chain) is a study of OX40 agonist ivuxolimab in advanced cancers. The overall study: Given to patients was ivuxolimab, an agonistic anti-OX40 (CD134) antibody. Patients in the trial were receiving intravenous ivuxolimab every 2 weeks, at doses of 0.01 to 10 mg/kg.

CDR3 length: 14 residues. With 5 bases removed from V and 2 bases from J, the gap between germline ends came to 11 bases. Germline CDR1 is SGHAT and CDR2 is FQDESV (reference sequence). General study results and limits: More expanded clones were found, on average, in CD8+ than in CD4+ T cells.

A word on this clone: Its target is not known.

The data were produced by immunoSEQ multiplex PCR, yet TCRdb's version contains in-frame clones alone and is incomplete. The sample has about 60,000 clones; almost 95% are singletons. With baseline, cycle 4 day 1, and cycle 7 day 1 as timepoints, blood was sampled. The sequencing here drew on CD4+ or CD8+ T cells sorted from blood, taken in a trial of the OX40 agonist ivuxolimab. The rearrangement joins TRBV11-1 to TRBJ2-3; D is possibly TRBD2 (5 bases). The sequence came from an adult with an advanced solid tumor such as melanoma, head and neck, liver or kidney cancer. The CDR3 DNA is TGTGCCAGCAGCAGTACCGGGAACACAGATACGCAGTATTTT. It yields the protein CASSSTGNTDTQYF.